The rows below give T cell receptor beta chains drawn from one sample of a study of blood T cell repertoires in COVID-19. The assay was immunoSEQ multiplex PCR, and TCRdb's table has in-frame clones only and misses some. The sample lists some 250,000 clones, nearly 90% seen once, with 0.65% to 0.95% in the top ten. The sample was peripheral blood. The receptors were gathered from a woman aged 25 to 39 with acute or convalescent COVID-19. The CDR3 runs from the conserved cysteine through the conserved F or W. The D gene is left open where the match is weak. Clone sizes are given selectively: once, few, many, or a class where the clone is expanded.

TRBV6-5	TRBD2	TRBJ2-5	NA	CASQSGVQETQYF	TGTGCCAGCCAAAGCGGGGTTCAAGAGACCCAGTACTTC
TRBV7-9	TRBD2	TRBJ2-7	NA	CASSLNFGGSSYEQYF	TGTGCCAGCAGCTTAAATTTCGGCGGGAGCTCCTACGAGCAGTACTTC
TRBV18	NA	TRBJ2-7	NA	CASSPSAREDEQYF	TGTGCCAGCTCACCGTCTGCCAGGGAGGACGAGCAGTACTTC
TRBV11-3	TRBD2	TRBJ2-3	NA	CASSPRVAGVGNTQYF	TGTGCCAGCAGCCCCCGGGTAGCGGGAGTGGGAAATACGCAGTATTTT
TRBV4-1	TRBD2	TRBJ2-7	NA	CASSQASLAGGFGYEQYF	TGCGCCAGCAGCCAAGCCTCACTAGCGGGAGGGTTTGGCTACGAGCAGTACTTC
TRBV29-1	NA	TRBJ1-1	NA	CSVGTAVNLNTEAFF	TGCAGCGTTGGGACAGCCGTAAACTTGAACACTGAAGCTTTCTTT
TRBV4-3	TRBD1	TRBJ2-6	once	CASSQDLYKGAAGANVLTF	TGCGCCAGCAGCCAAGATCTTTATAAGGGGGCGGCAGGGGCCAACGTCCTGACTTTC
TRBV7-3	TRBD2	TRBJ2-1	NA	CASSSELAGGGEQFF	TGTGCCAGCAGCTCCGAACTAGCGGGAGGGGGCGAGCAGTTCTTC
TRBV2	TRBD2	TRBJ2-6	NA	CASSDPRLGGTSGRTGANVLTF	TGTGCCAGCAGTGACCCCAGGTTGGGTGGGACTAGCGGGAGGACTGGGGCCAACGTCCTGACTTTC
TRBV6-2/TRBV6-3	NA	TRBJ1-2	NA	CASSYSGSYGYTF	TGTGCCAGCAGTTATTCAGGGTCCTATGGCTACACCTTC
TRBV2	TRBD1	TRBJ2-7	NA	CASIRDRSYEQYF	TGTGCCAGCATCCGGGACAGGTCATACGAGCAGTACTTC
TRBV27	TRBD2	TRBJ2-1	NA	CASSPWSGRGHNEQFF	TGTGCCAGCAGTCCGTGGAGCGGGAGGGGGCACAATGAGCAGTTCTTC
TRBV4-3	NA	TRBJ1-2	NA	CASSLGAGYGYTF	TGCGCCAGCAGCCTAGGGGCAGGCTATGGCTACACCTTC
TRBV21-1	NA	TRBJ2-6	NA	CASSKGFRGAGANVLTF	TGTGCCAGCAGCAAAGGGTTCCGGGGGGCTGGGGCCAACGTCCTGACTTTC
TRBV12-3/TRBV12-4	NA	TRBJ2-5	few	CASRSSARETQYF	TGTGCCAGCAGATCTTCGGCTAGAGAGACCCAGTACTTC
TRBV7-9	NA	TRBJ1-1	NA	CASSLGQAYLNTEAFF	TGTGCCAGCAGCTTAGGACAGGCTTACTTGAACACTGAAGCTTTCTTT
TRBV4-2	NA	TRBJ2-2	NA	CASSQGQFRSTGELFF	TGTGCCAGCAGCCAAGGACAATTCCGGTCCACCGGGGAGCTGTTTTTT
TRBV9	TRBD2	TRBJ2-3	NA	CASSVVAGAGKIYDTQYF	TGTGCCAGCAGCGTGGTAGCGGGAGCGGGCAAAATCTACGATACGCAGTATTTT
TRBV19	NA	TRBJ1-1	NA	CASSTRTANTEAFF	TGTGCCAGTAGTACGAGGACTGCGAACACTGAAGCTTTCTTT
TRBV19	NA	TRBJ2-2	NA	CASSITRANTGELFF	TGTGCCAGTAGTATAACTAGGGCGAACACCGGGGAGCTGTTTTTT